The source of this TCR beta chain is a study of vaccination effects on CD4 cells after COVID-19. Study-wide findings and caveats: Marked contraction was observed in infection-induced and vaccine-induced clones late after vaccination.

Produced via immunoSEQ multiplex PCR; TCRdb's table is partial and in-frame only. The sample includes tens of thousands of clones, roughly 77% of them seen just once. J lost 10 bases, V lost 0 bases, and 4 bases had no gene match. CDR1 is SGDLS and CDR2 is YYNGEE in the germline V gene. The CDR3 contains 13 residues. Antigen-specific CD4+ T cells were first expanded with viral peptide pools by the ViraFEST assay and only then sequenced. Following culture for around 10 days, CD4+ T cells were isolated. Confirmation by PCR established that the person had SARS-CoV-2 infection between March and December 2020. Half-medium replacement with IL-2 medium occurred on days 3 and 7. Turning to this clone: Antigen specificity is unknown.

J is TRBJ2-1 and V is TRBV9; 7 positions match TRBD2. The clonotype was recovered from a human donor who had a prior SARS-CoV-2 infection. The specimen comprised CD4+ T cells from PBMCs cultured with HCoV-NL63 spike peptides, sampled before COVID-19 vaccination. CDR3 amino acids: CASSVVSSGEQFF. The CDR3 nucleotides are TGTGCCAGCAGCGTAGTGAGTAGCGGGGAGCAGTTCTTC.